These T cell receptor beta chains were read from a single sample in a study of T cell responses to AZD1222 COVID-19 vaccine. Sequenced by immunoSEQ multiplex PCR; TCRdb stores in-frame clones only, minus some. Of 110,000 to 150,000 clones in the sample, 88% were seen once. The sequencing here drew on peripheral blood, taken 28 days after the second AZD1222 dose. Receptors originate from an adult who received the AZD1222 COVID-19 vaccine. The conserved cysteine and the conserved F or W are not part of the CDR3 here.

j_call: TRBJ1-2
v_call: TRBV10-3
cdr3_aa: AVRRGDDGYT

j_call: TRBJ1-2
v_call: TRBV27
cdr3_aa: ASRSWDVRDGYT

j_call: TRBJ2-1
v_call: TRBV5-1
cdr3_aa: ASSLGDAGNEQF

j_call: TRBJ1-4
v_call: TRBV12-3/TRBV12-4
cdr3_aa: ASSFLNEKLF

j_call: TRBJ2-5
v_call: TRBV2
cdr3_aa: ASSEQGEETQY

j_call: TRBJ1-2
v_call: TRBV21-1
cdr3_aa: ASSKEGGISNYGYT

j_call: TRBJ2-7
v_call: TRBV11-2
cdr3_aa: ASGGGYEQY

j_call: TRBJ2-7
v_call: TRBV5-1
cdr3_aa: ASTTAGPPDEQY

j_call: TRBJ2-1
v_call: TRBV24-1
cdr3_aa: ATSFGQRNEQF

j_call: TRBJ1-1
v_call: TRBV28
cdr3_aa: ASKRGRGPTEAF

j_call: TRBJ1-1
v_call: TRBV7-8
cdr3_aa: ASSLVPMKRNTEAF

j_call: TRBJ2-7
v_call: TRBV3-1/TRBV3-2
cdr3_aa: ASSQEGQGGDEQY

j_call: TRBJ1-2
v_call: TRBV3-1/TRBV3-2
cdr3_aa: ASSQVLGGRGYT

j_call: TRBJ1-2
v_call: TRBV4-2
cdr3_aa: ASSQARKGNYGYT

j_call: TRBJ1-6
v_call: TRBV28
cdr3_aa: ASSRPTGAPSPLH

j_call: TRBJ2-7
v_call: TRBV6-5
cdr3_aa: ASRSPGGGYEQY

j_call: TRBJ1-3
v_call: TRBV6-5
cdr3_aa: ASTRAASSGNTIY

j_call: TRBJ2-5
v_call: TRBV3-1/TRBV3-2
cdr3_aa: ASSGRTGGSGETQY

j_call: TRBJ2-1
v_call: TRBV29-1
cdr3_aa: SVVRVSSYNEQF

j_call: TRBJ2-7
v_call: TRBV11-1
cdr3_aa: ASSQLVLYEQY

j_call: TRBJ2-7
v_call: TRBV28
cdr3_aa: ASSLLAETYEQY